These 10 T cell receptor beta chains were sequenced from one sample in a study of T cell responses to AZD1222 COVID-19 vaccine. Assay used: immunoSEQ multiplex PCR; TCRdb lists only in-frame clones, some missing. Altogether 95,000 to 150,000 clones are present, over 75% being singletons, with the ten largest covering roughly 1.3%. This material consisted of peripheral blood, taken on day 0 of AZD1222 vaccination. Receptor source: an adult in good health.

The chain links TRBV27 to TRBJ2-7; D possibly uses TRBD1 or TRBD2 (5 bases each). The germline CDR1 and CDR2 sequences are MNHEY and SMNVEV (reference sequence). This CDR3 comprises 15 residues. V dropped 7 bases and J dropped 2 bases, with 18 bases sitting between them. CDR3 in amino acids: CASTSVGRLAYEQYF. The CDR3 DNA reads as TGTGCCAGCACTTCCGTGGGACGCTTGGCCTACGAGCAGTACTTC.

The V gene is TRBV12-3 or TRBV12-4, the J gene TRBJ2-7; D is uncertain. V lost 6 bases and J 5 bases, leaving 8 bases between the germline ends. This CDR3 contains 11 residues. Here the CDR3 reads CASSPGDEQYF. The CDR3 DNA follows: TGTGCCAGCAGCCCAGGAGACGAGCAGTACTTC.

This clone came up once. V is TRBV7-9 and J is TRBJ2-1; D ambiguous. Germline V CDR1 and CDR2: SEHNR, FQNEAQ (reference sequence). The V end lost 3 bases, the J end lost 0 bases, and 9 bases lay between the germline ends. The CDR3 extends over 15 amino acids. The CDR3 loop is CASSLDGSSYNEQFF. CDR3 DNA sequence: TGTGCCAGCAGCTTGGACGGTAGCTCCTACAATGAGCAGTTCTTC. The full variable domain, with the rest looked up from reference TRBV7-9 and TRBJ2-1, is DTGVSQNPRHKITKRGQNVTFRCDPISEHNRLYWYRQTLGQGPEFLTYFQNEAQLEKSRLLSDRFSAERPKGSFSTLEIQRTEQGDSAMYLCASSLDGSSYNEQFFGPGTRLTVL.

This chain links TRBV10-2 with TRBJ2-4; TRBD1 might be the D (5 bases). Germline V lookup: CDR1 WSHSY, CDR2 SAAADI. With 1 base removed from V and 5 bases from J, the gap between germline ends came to 9 bases. The CDR3 has 14 residues. The CDR3 region is CASSELDTQNIQYF. For the CDR3, the DNA is TGCGCCAGCAGTGAGTTGGACACGCAAAACATTCAGTACTTC.

The V gene is TRBV6-5, the J gene TRBJ1-1; D is unclear. The CDR3 contains 12 residues. Germline CDR1 and CDR2: MNHEY and SVGAGI. V lost 5 bases and J 7 bases, leaving 11 bases between the germline ends. CDR3 coding DNA: TGTGCCAGCAGTCCCGCGACAAGTGAAGCTTTCTTT. Its translation: CASSPATSEAFF.

V gene TRBV5-8 combines with J gene TRBJ1-1; tentatively, D is TRBD1 (5 bases). CDR1 is SGHTS and CDR2 is YDEGEE in the germline V gene. Trimming cost V 4 bases and J 6 bases, with 13 bases left between them. This CDR3 region has 13 residues. The CDR3 region is CASSPRWGPEAFF. Here the CDR3 DNA reads TGTGCCAGCAGCCCCAGGTGGGGCCCTGAAGCTTTCTTT.

The sample holds one count of this clone. This chain joins TRBV7-9 and TRBJ2-7; D remains ambiguous. CDR1 SEHNR and CDR2 FQNEAQ come from the germline V gene (reference sequence). Trimming shortened V by 3 bases and J by 7 bases, and 16 bases separated the two germline ends. CDR3 length: 14 amino acids. The CDR3 coding sequence is TGTGCCAGCAGCTTGGCTCACGGCAATGAGGAGCAGTACTTC. Its translation: CASSLAHGNEEQYF.

Only a few counts were recorded for this clone. The V call is TRBV4-1, the J call TRBJ1-1; D is perhaps TRBD1 (6 bases). From germline, CDR1 is MGHRA and CDR2 YSYEKL. The CDR3 sequence is 14 residues long. V was pared by 0 bases and J by 7 bases, with 12 bases between. Written as DNA, the CDR3 is TGCGCCAGCAGCCAAGATATGACAGGCCTTGAAGCTTTCTTT. Its translation: CASSQDMTGLEAFF.

The rearrangement joins TRBV27 to TRBJ1-2, with 8 bases that match TRBD1. This CDR3 contains 14 residues. Germline V gene sequence: CDR1 MNHEY, CDR2 SMNVEV (reference sequence). Trimming cost V 5 bases and J 7 bases; bases outside gene matches: 9. The CDR3 coding sequence is TGTGCCAGCAGTGGGTTAACAGGGGGAACTGGCTACACCTTC. Its translation: CASSGLTGGTGYTF.

The CDR3 region is CASSSGDSYEQYF. CDR3 DNA sequence: TGTGCCAGCAGCTCAGGGGACTCCTACGAGCAGTACTTC. The rearrangement joins TRBV11-3 to TRBJ2-7; the D gene is possibly TRBD1 (6 bases). The germline V and J ends were trimmed by 4 bases and 0 bases, with 7 bases remaining between them. CDR1 and CDR2 (germline): SGHNT, YENEEA. The CDR3 length is 13 residues.